The 11 T cell receptor beta chains reported below all come from one sample, sequenced in a study of vaccination and CD4 T cells after COVID-19. Sequencing of cultured CD4+ T cell DNA used the Oncomine TCR Beta short-read assay. TCRdb called the PCR reads again in MiXCR, with one record for every CDR3 protein. The table lists about 14,000 distinct CDR3 sequences, 60% to 70% of them singletons. Regarding treatment: approximately 11-day PBMC culture with coronavirus spike peptide pools or control peptides (ViraFEST assay). Their antigen targets remain unknown. What was sequenced was CD4+ T cells from blood, cultured in vitro. These receptors were collected from a human donor who had recovered from COVID-19.

For the CDR3, the DNA is TGTGCCAGTAGTATAGAAACTCCCTCCGGTCAGGGCTACACCTTC. It specifies CASSIETPSGQGYTF. The chain carries TRBV19 and TRBJ1-2; D is unclear. Germline lookup yields CDR1 LNHDA and CDR2 SQIVND (reference sequence). The CDR3 loop spans 15 amino acids. V was trimmed by 0 bases and J by 8 bases, leaving 16 bases between them.

This clonotype has a single count. The gene calls are TRBV27 and TRBJ2-2; 10 bases line up with TRBD1. The V gene end was trimmed by 5 bases and the J gene end by 0 bases; junction bases not matched to a gene: 6. CDR1 is MNHEY and CDR2 is SMNVEV in the germline V gene (reference sequence). The CDR3 is made up of 17 amino acids. The CDR3 DNA follows: TGTGCCAGCAGTCTCAAGACAGGGGGCGCGAACACCGGGGAGCTGTTTTTT. It is translated as CASSLKTGGANTGELFF.

The genes are TRBV6-5 and TRBJ2-3; D not resolved. The germline gives CDR1 MNHEY, CDR2 SVGAGI. Trimming cost V 2 bases and J 0 bases, with 12 bases left between them. The CDR3 has 16 residues. The CDR3 protein is CASSYGGDPSTDTQYF. CDR3 coding DNA: TGTGCCAGCAGTTACGGCGGCGATCCTAGCACAGATACGCAGTATTTT.

V usage is TRBV28 and J usage is TRBJ2-7; 10 bases agree with TRBD1. The CDR3 length is 14 residues. The V segment lost 3 bases and the J segment 2 bases; nucleotides outside the gene matches: 1. CDR1 MDHEN and CDR2 SYDVKM come from the germline V gene. Here the CDR3 DNA reads TGTGCCAGCAGTTTGGGGACAGGGGCCTACGAGCAGTACTTC. Residues: CASSLGTGAYEQYF. Variable domain in full (rest from reference TRBV28 and TRBJ2-7): DVKVTQSSRYLVKRTGEKVFLECVQDMDHENMFWYRQDPGLGLRLIYFSYDVKMKEKGDIPEGYSVSREKKERFSLILESASTNQTSMYLCASSLGTGAYEQYFGPGTRLTVT.

This clonotype was picked up a small number of times. This chain joins TRBV11-2 and TRBJ2-2; 9 bases fit TRBD2. The germline V gene encodes CDR1 SGHAT and CDR2 FQNNGV. The CDR3 has 15 amino acids. J lost 7 bases, V lost 4 bases, and 7 bases had no gene match. This CDR3 is CASSSFSSGNGELFF. The CDR3 region has the DNA TGTGCCAGCAGCTCCTTCTCTAGCGGGAACGGGGAGCTGTTTTTT.

This clonotype has only one observation. The gene calls are TRBV27 and TRBJ1-6; 9 bases match TRBD1. V trimming: 7 bases; J trimming: 9 bases; junction bases outside the gene matches: 7. Germline loops: CDR1 MNHEY, CDR2 SMNVEV (reference sequence). The CDR3 extends over 14 amino acids. CDR3 amino acids: CASTWDREGSPLHF. The CDR3, as DNA: TGTGCCAGCACCTGGGACAGGGAAGGTTCACCCCTCCACTTT.

This rearrangement joins TRBV30 to TRBJ2-5; 10 bases fit TRBD2. CDR1 and CDR2 from the germline V gene are GTSNPN and SVGIG (reference sequence). Trimming cost V 3 bases and J 0 bases; bases outside gene matches: 4. This CDR3 is 15 amino acids long. CDR3 protein: CAWSPGLADQETQYF. The DNA for the CDR3 is TGTGCCTGGAGCCCCGGACTAGCGGACCAAGAGACCCAGTACTTC.

The chain has TRBV7-8 and TRBJ1-1; D perhaps matches TRBD1 (6 bases). Germline CDR1 SGHVS, CDR2 FQNEAQ. The CDR3 loop spans 14 amino acids. Deletions cut 2 bases from V and 3 bases from J, with 10 bases between. CDR3 loop: CASSLRTVYTEAFF. CDR3 nucleotide sequence: TGTGCCAGCAGCTTACGGACAGTTTACACTGAAGCTTTCTTT.

The chain combines TRBV29-1 with TRBJ2-7; TRBD2 aligns across 9 bases. J was trimmed by 3 bases and V by 4 bases; bases with no gene match: 7. The CDR3 is made up of 14 amino acids. Germline-derived CDR1 and CDR2 are SQVTM and ANQGSEA. The CDR3 region has the DNA TGCAGCGTTGGCAAGACTAGCGGAGTCTACGAGCAGTACTTC. Encoded protein: CSVGKTSGVYEQYF.

The chain joins TRBV30 to TRBJ1-1; TRBD1 might be the D (5 bases). The germline CDR1 and CDR2 sequences are GTSNPN and SVGIG (reference sequence). CDR3 size: 13 residues. Trimming shortened V by 5 bases and J by 1 base, and 11 bases separated the two germline ends. The CDR3 DNA reads as TGTGCCTGGGGACACATTGGGAACACTGAAGCTTTCTTT. Protein product: CAWGHIGNTEAFF. Looking up the rest from reference TRBV30 and TRBJ1-1 gives the full variable domain: SQTIHQWPATLVQPVGSPLSLECTVEGTSNPNLYWYRQAAGRGLQLLFYSVGIGQISSEVPQNLSASRPQDRQFILSSKKLLLSDSGFYLCAWGHIGNTEAFFGQGTRLTVV.

The V gene is TRBV7-2, the J gene TRBJ2-7; 10 positions agree with TRBD2. Germline trimming cut 4 bases from V and 4 bases from J; bases unmatched to any gene: 7. The length of the CDR3 is 15 residues. Germline V CDR1 and CDR2: SGHTA, FQGNSA. The CDR3 DNA reads TGTGCCAGCAGCTCTTCAGTAGCGGGAGGATACGAGCAGTACTTC. Amino acids: CASSSSVAGGYEQYF. Looking up the rest from reference TRBV7-2 and TRBJ2-7 gives the full variable domain: GAGVSQSPSNKVTEKGKDVELRCDPISGHTALYWYRQSLGQGLEFLIYFQGNSAPDKSGLPSDRFSAERTGGSVSTLTIQRTQQEDSAVYLCASSSSVAGGYEQYFGPGTRLTVT.